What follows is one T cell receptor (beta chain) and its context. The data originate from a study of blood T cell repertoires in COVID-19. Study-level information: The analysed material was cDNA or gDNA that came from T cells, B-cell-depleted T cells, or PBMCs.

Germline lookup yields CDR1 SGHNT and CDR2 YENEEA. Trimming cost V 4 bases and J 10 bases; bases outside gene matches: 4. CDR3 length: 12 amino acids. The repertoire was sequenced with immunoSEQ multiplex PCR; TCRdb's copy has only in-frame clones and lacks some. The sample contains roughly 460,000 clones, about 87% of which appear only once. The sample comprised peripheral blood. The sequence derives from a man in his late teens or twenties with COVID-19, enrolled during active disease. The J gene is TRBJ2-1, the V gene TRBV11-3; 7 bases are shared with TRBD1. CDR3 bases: TGTGCCAGCAGCTCACAGGGGAGAGAGCAGTTCTTC. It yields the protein CASSSQGREQFF. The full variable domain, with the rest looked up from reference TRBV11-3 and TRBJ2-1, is EAGVVQSPRYKIIEKKQPVAFWCNPISGHNTLYWYLQNLGQGPELLIRYENEEAVDDSQLPKDRFSAERLKGVDSTLKIQPAELGDSAVYLCASSSQGREQFFGPGTRLTVL.